The text below deals with one T cell receptor (beta chain). The CDR3 has 13 amino acids. Per germline, CDR1 KGHDR and CDR2 SFDVKD. Trimming removed 6 bases at V and 2 bases at J, with 10 bases between. This specimen belongs to a study of blood T cell repertoires in COVID-19. About the study: COVID-19 samples collected from the United States, Italy and Spain covered acute and convalescent phases.

TCRdb's table, derived via immunoSEQ multiplex PCR, lists solely in-frame clones and lacks some. There are tens of thousands of clones in the sample; more than 85% occur only once, and about an eighth lies in the top ten. Input material: peripheral blood. The V gene is TRBV24-1, the J gene TRBJ2-7; D may be TRBD2 (5 bases). The sequence was collected from a human donor with active COVID-19. The donor label of this sample is uncertain. CDR3 in DNA: TGTGCCACCAGTCCAGCGGAGACCTACGAGCAGTACTTC. It encodes CATSPAETYEQYF.